One T cell receptor beta chain is described in this entry. The method was immunoSEQ multiplex PCR; TCRdb's version includes in-frame clones alone and lacks a portion of them. The sample has about 70,000 clones; roughly 92% are singletons. The data were taken from a study of T cell changes during pregnancy in multiple sclerosis. Trimming cost V 3 bases and J 2 bases, with 8 bases left between them. From germline, CDR1 is WNHNN and CDR2 SYGVQD (reference sequence). This CDR3 spans 13 amino acids. V and J are TRBV10-1 and TRBJ2-7, with no clear D. The TCR originated in a female donor with multiple sclerosis, enrolled in a pregnancy study. Sequencing used peripheral blood, obtained in the third trimester of pregnancy. The CDR3: CASSDNTPYEQYF. The CDR3 bases are TGCGCCAGCAGTGATAACACCCCCTACGAGCAGTACTTC.